The next 15 T cell receptor beta chains were all read from a single sample in a study of CD8+ T cells in alopecia areata. In each case, RNA was isolated and then reverse transcribed into cDNA as the sequencing template. The table came from immunoSEQ multiplex PCR; TCRdb's copy has only in-frame clones and leaves some out. The sample yields a few hundred thousand clones, less than 45% seen once. This sample's treatment: oral pan-JAK inhibitor, 5-10 mg twice daily. The source was CD4+ T cells sorted from blood, collected at approximately week 30, from a patient treated with tofacitinib. The receptors originated from a human donor with alopecia areata.

This chain uses TRBV4-2 with TRBJ2-7; 8 nucleotides align to TRBD1. The CDR3 totals 17 residues. Germline values: CDR1 LGHNA, CDR2 YNFKEQ. The V segment lost 3 bases and the J segment 3 bases; nucleotides outside the gene matches: 13. CDR3 loop: CASSQGRGQAGSYEQYF. Written as DNA, the CDR3 is TGTGCCAGCAGCCAGGGAAGGGGACAGGCAGGCAGCTACGAGCAGTACTTC.

The chain has TRBV19 and TRBJ1-5; 9 bases agree with TRBD1. From germline, CDR1 is LNHDA and CDR2 SQIVND (reference sequence). The CDR3 contains 15 residues. Trimming cost V 7 bases and J 4 bases; bases outside gene matches: 8. This chain's CDR3 is CASTLADRGNQPQHF. CDR3 DNA sequence: TGTGCCAGTACATTGGCAGACAGGGGGAATCAGCCCCAGCATTTT.

This clone was observed once. V is TRBV30 and J is TRBJ2-1; 12 nucleotides agree with TRBD2. The V gene's germline CDR1 is GTSNPN and CDR2 SVGIG (reference sequence). The CDR3 is 17 amino acids. The trim removed 2 bases at V and 7 bases at J, leaving 12 bases unmatched. Written as DNA, the CDR3 is TGTGCCTGGAGTACAGGGCTAGCGGGAGGGCCGGGGAATGAGCAGTTCTTC. Protein sequence: CAWSTGLAGGPGNEQFF.

Details on this clone: Other nucleotide sequences from this sample produce the same CDR3. The J gene is TRBJ1-1, the V gene TRBV6-1, with D possibly TRBD1 on 6 matching bases. The V end lost 4 bases, the J end lost 3 bases, and 9 bases lay between the germline ends. Germline CDR1 is MNHNS and CDR2 is SASEGT. CDR3 length: 13 residues. The CDR3 nucleotides read TGTGCCAGCAGTGTAGGGGGATACACTGAAGCTTTCTTT. Translation gives CASSVGGYTEAFF.

This clone turned up a few times. The CDR3 nucleotides read TGCGCCAGCAGGGGGGTACCCCCGAACACCGGGGAGCTGTTTTTT. It codes for CASRGVPPNTGELFF. The J gene is TRBJ2-2, the V gene TRBV5-1; either TRBD1 or TRBD2 may fit D (5 bases each). Trimming took 5 bases from V and 0 from J, leaving 11 bases between them. Germline V CDR1 and CDR2: SGHRS, YFSETQ. The CDR3 runs to 15 residues.

The V gene is TRBV6-5, the J gene TRBJ1-5; 7 positions agree with TRBD1. V lost 2 bases and J lost 4; bases outside the gene matches: 5. Germline V gene lookup returns CDR1 MNHEY and CDR2 SVGAGI. This CDR3 is 15 amino acids long. CDR3 nucleotide sequence: TGTGCCAGCAGTTACGACAGGGCTTCTAATCAGCCCCAGCATTTT. This codes for CASSYDRASNQPQHF.

This clone appeared a few times. This chain joins TRBV6-5 and TRBJ2-7; TRBD1 might be the D (6 bases). Germline values: CDR1 MNHEY, CDR2 SVGAGI. Trimming left V 6 bases short and J 0 bases short, with 15 bases between. The CDR3 has 15 residues. This chain's CDR3 is CASRPLDRYSYEQYF. The CDR3 nucleotides are TGTGCCAGCAGGCCGCTAGACAGGTACTCCTACGAGCAGTACTTC.

The J gene is TRBJ2-1, the V gene TRBV6-1; TRBD2 matches at 8 bases. The V gene's germline CDR1 is MNHNS and CDR2 SASEGT. CDR3 size: 15 residues. V lost 2 bases and J lost 2; bases outside the gene matches: 2. The DNA of the CDR3 is TGTGCCAGCAGTGAAAGCGGGGGACCCTACAATGAGCAGTTCTTC. Protein product: CASSESGGPYNEQFF.

This chain links TRBV30 with TRBJ2-4; 7 bases fit TRBD1. Germline CDR1 reads GTSNPN; CDR2 reads SVGIG (reference sequence). The ends lost 8 bases at V and 7 bases at J; junction bases unmatched: 8. CDR3 length equals 12 residues. The chain's CDR3 is CALEPGGNIQYF. In nucleotides, the CDR3 is TGTGCCCTCGAGCCAGGGGGTAACATTCAGTACTTC.

In this sample, this clone turned up a few times. The chain employs TRBV30 and TRBJ2-7; TRBD2 matches 7 bases. Looked up from germline, CDR1 is GTSNPN and CDR2 is SVGIG (reference sequence). The CDR3 has 15 residues. V shed 4 bases and J 3 bases; nucleotides not matched to a gene: 12. CDR3 protein: CAWKTEWASGYEQYF. CDR3 bases: TGTGCCTGGAAGACGGAATGGGCTAGCGGCTACGAGCAGTACTTC. Variable domain in full (rest from reference TRBV30 and TRBJ2-7): SQTIHQWPATLVQPVGSPLSLECTVEGTSNPNLYWYRQAAGRGLQLLFYSVGIGQISSEVPQNLSASRPQDRQFILSSKKLLLSDSGFYLCAWKTEWASGYEQYFGPGTRLTVT.

This clone was picked up a small number of times. V and J are TRBV7-9 and TRBJ2-1; TRBD1 matches at 7 bases. The trim removed 5 bases at V and 4 bases at J, leaving 2 bases unmatched. CDR1 SEHNR and CDR2 FQNEAQ come from the germline V gene (reference sequence). This CDR3 contains 13 residues. The CDR3 DNA reads as TGTGCCAGCAGCCGGGGACAGTACAATGAGCAGTTCTTC. This translates into CASSRGQYNEQFF.

The J gene is TRBJ1-4, the V gene TRBV13, with a tentative D call TRBD1 (5 bases). Trimming stripped 4 bases from V and 6 bases from J, with 12 bases between. The CDR3 contains 14 residues. Per germline, CDR1 PRHDT and CDR2 FYEKMQ (reference sequence). The CDR3 loop reads CASSSRQMDEKLFF. As DNA, the CDR3 is TGTGCCAGCAGCTCCCGACAGATGGATGAAAAACTGTTTTTT. Full variable domain (remainder filled in from reference TRBV13 and TRBJ1-4): AAGVIQSPRHLIKEKRETATLKCYPIPRHDTVYWYQQGPGQDPQFLISFYEKMQSDKGSIPDRFSAQQFSDYHSELNMSSLELGDSALYFCASSSRQMDEKLFFGSGTQLSVL.

This chain links TRBV2 with TRBJ1-6; no clear D. Per the germline V gene, CDR1 is SNHLY and CDR2 is FYNNEI. The CDR3 totals 15 residues. V gave up 6 bases and J gave up 11 bases, with 20 bases separating them. The CDR3 region is CASSAIRGETAPLHF. The CDR3 bases are TGTGCCAGCAGCGCAATACGAGGAGAAACCGCACCCCTCCACTTT.

This clone was seen a few times. The DNA for the CDR3 is TGTGCCAGCAGCATAGGGGATCAGCCCCAGCATTTT. This translates into CASSIGDQPQHF. The V gene is TRBV7-9, the J gene TRBJ1-5; TRBD1 is a possible D gene (5 bases). V shed 5 bases and J shed 5 bases, with 7 bases lying between them. Germline CDR1 reads SEHNR; CDR2 reads FQNEAQ (reference sequence). The CDR3 length is 12 residues.

This clone has just a few counts. V usage is TRBV9 and J usage is TRBJ2-1, with TRBD2 as a possible D gene (5 bases). V lost 1 base, J lost 5 bases, and 10 bases lay in between. Germline CDR1 and CDR2: SGDLS and YYNGEE. The CDR3 runs 14 residues. The CDR3 protein is CASSVSGIDNEQFF. The CDR3 nucleotides are TGTGCCAGCAGCGTATCCGGGATTGACAATGAGCAGTTCTTC.